This paragraph covers one T cell receptor (beta chain) sequence. Its antigen is not known. This sample was included in a study of lymphopenia after photon versus proton radiotherapy. The germline CDR1 and CDR2 sequences are SGHRS and YFSETQ. The V and J ends lost 4 bases and 0 bases, in that order; junction bases with no gene match: 4. The CDR3 is 16 residues long. Notes on the study in general: A bigger post-nadir fall in TCR diversity correlated inversely with survival time in deceased patients. Post-nadir diversity loss with photons came from oligoclonal expansion, particularly CD8+ Temra cells. Survival link was tested only in deceased patients; proton benefit remains a possibility.

The protocol was immunoSEQ multiplex PCR, while the TCRdb copy is restricted to in-frame clones and leaves out a portion. The repertoire holds tens of thousands of clones, around 84% seen once, with under 13% in the top ten. The material was peripheral blood, obtained from a patient treated with proton-based radiotherapy. The chain carries TRBV5-1 and TRBJ1-4, with 9 bases matching TRBD1. The clonotype originates from a woman in her sixties or seventies with pancreatic cancer. Some clones in this sample may be carry-over from other donors' samples. The CDR3 here is CASSPGTGPTNEKLFF. CDR3 coding DNA: TGCGCCAGCAGCCCAGGGACAGGGCCAACTAATGAAAAACTGTTTTTT.